The 12 T cell receptor beta chains below come from one sample, sequenced in a study of cytomegalovirus exposure and HLA in healthy donors. This PCR relied on a set of 60 Vbeta primers and 13 Jbeta primers. Clones were sequenced by immunoSEQ multiplex PCR, and TCRdb holds only the in-frame ones, with some missing. The data show about 69,000 clones, roughly 74% seen once. The sequenced sample was PBMCs. The receptors were gathered from a woman in her sixties in good health and CMV-seropositive.

The chain is built from TRBV20-1 and TRBJ2-7; 10 bases map to TRBD1. J was trimmed by 12 bases and V by 1 base; bases with no gene match: 0. From germline, CDR1 is DFQATT and CDR2 SNEGSKA (reference sequence). The CDR3 is 10 residues long. The CDR3 spells CSARGTGGYF. In DNA form, the CDR3 reads TGCAGTGCTAGAGGGACAGGGGGGTACTTC.

The chain uses TRBV18 and TRBJ2-7, with TRBD1 matching over 9 bases. The length of the CDR3 is 13 residues. Germline trimming cut 4 bases from V and 5 bases from J; bases unmatched to any gene: 3. The V gene's germline CDR1 is KGHSH and CDR2 LQKENI. CDR3 loop: CASSRQGDDEQYF. CDR3 bases: TGTGCCAGCTCACGACAGGGGGATGACGAGCAGTACTTC.

This clone was recorded a few times. The chain carries TRBV27 and TRBJ2-5, with D possibly being TRBD2 (5 bases). Germline lookup yields CDR1 MNHEY and CDR2 SMNVEV (reference sequence). Trimming stripped 7 bases from V and 2 bases from J, with 11 bases between. The CDR3 loop spans 13 amino acids. The CDR3 loop reads CASKAAFQETQYF. In DNA form, the CDR3 reads TGTGCCAGCAAAGCGGCATTTCAAGAGACCCAGTACTTC.

The CDR3 coding sequence is TGTGCCAGCAGCCGGAGGGACAGATCTCAGCATGGCTACACCTTC. Amino acids: CASSRRDRSQHGYTF. This chain joins TRBV12-1 and TRBJ1-2; the DNA was not compared with TRBD1, the D call given in the table. TRBV12-1 is deemed a pseudogene. The CDR3 has 15 residues.

The chain links TRBV15 to TRBJ1-2; 10 bases are a match to TRBD1. The CDR3 loop spans 14 amino acids. Unmatched junction bases numbered 4, after V lost 4 bases and J lost 5 bases. The germline V gene encodes CDR1 LNHNV and CDR2 YYDKDF (reference sequence). CDR3 protein: CATSMGQGRYGYTF. Here the CDR3 DNA reads TGTGCCACCAGCATGGGACAGGGGCGTTATGGCTACACCTTC.

This chain links TRBV6-5 with TRBJ2-1; TRBD2 matches at 7 bases. Germline V gene lookup returns CDR1 MNHEY and CDR2 SVGAGI. V dropped 5 bases and J dropped 6; count of bases not matched to a gene: 7. This CDR3 contains 14 residues. CDR3 DNA: TGTGCCAGCAGTCGGGCGGGAGCCTTCAATGAGCAGTTCTTC. Protein sequence: CASSRAGAFNEQFF.

The V call is TRBV5-1, the J call TRBJ2-4, with TRBD1 identical over 8 bases. Germline V CDR1 and CDR2: SGHRS, YFSETQ. V was clipped by 7 bases and J by 4 bases; unmatched bases: 10. This CDR3 is 15 amino acids long. The CDR3 DNA is TGCGCCAGCCGACAGGGGACTCTAGGGAAAAACATTCAGTACTTC. Translation: CASRQGTLGKNIQYF.

This rearrangement joins TRBV6-5 to TRBJ2-2; TRBD1 matches 9 bases. This CDR3 is built from 15 residues. Per germline, CDR1 MNHEY and CDR2 SVGAGI. Germline trimming cut 7 bases from V and 3 bases from J; bases unmatched to any gene: 6. The CDR3 DNA sequence: TGTGCCAGCAAACCGGGACAGGGATACACCGGGGAGCTGTTTTTT. Its translation is CASKPGQGYTGELFF.

The rearrangement uses TRBV28 and TRBJ1-1; D uncertain. The CDR3 is 13 residues long. The V and J ends lost 3 bases and 2 bases respectively, with 7 bases between them. Germline V gives CDR1 MDHEN, CDR2 SYDVKM. The CDR3: CASSFEGNTEAFF. The CDR3 DNA sequence: TGTGCCAGCAGTTTCGAGGGAAACACTGAAGCTTTCTTT. Combining the CDR3 with reference TRBV28 and TRBJ1-1 gives the whole variable domain DVKVTQSSRYLVKRTGEKVFLECVQDMDHENMFWYRQDPGLGLRLIYFSYDVKMKEKGDIPEGYSVSREKKERFSLILESASTNQTSMYLCASSFEGNTEAFFGQGTRLTVV.

The V call is TRBV6-1, the J call TRBJ2-7; 11 bases agree with TRBD1. Germline V gene data show CDR1 as MNHNS and CDR2 as SASEGT. This CDR3 has 18 amino acids. V shed 0 bases, J shed 2 bases, and the junction held 9 bases outside the gene matches. CDR3 in amino acids: CASSEATGTGGWAYEQYF. CDR3 coding DNA: TGTGCCAGCAGTGAAGCAACCGGGACAGGGGGGTGGGCCTACGAGCAGTACTTC.

This clone was detected only a few times. V usage is TRBV4-2 and J usage is TRBJ1-5; D is undetermined. Deletions cut 2 bases from V and 1 base from J, with 12 bases between. From germline, CDR1 is LGHNA and CDR2 YNFKEQ. The CDR3 totals 16 residues. The CDR3 loop reads CASSQSTSASNQPQHF. The CDR3 coding sequence is TGTGCCAGCAGCCAAAGTACCAGCGCGAGCAATCAGCCCCAGCATTTT.

The chain carries TRBV2 and TRBJ1-4; D is unresolved. Trimming stripped 0 bases from V and 7 bases from J, with 6 bases between. In germline, CDR1 is SNHLY, CDR2 FYNNEI. The CDR3 loop spans 13 amino acids. CDR3 amino acids: CASSEARIEKLFF. CDR3 bases: TGTGCCAGCAGTGAAGCGCGCATTGAAAAACTGTTTTTT.